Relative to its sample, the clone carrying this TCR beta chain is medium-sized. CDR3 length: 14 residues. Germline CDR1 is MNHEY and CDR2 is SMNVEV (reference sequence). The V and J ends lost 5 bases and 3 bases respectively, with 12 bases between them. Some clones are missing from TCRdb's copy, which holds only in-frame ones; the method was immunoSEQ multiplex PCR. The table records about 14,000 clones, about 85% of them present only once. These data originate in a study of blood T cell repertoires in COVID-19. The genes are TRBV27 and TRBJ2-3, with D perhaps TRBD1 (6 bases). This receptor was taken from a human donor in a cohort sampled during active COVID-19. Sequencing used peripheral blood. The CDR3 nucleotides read TGTGCCAGCAGTCCCGGACAGACTACAGATACGCAGTATTTT. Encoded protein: CASSPGQTTDTQYF.